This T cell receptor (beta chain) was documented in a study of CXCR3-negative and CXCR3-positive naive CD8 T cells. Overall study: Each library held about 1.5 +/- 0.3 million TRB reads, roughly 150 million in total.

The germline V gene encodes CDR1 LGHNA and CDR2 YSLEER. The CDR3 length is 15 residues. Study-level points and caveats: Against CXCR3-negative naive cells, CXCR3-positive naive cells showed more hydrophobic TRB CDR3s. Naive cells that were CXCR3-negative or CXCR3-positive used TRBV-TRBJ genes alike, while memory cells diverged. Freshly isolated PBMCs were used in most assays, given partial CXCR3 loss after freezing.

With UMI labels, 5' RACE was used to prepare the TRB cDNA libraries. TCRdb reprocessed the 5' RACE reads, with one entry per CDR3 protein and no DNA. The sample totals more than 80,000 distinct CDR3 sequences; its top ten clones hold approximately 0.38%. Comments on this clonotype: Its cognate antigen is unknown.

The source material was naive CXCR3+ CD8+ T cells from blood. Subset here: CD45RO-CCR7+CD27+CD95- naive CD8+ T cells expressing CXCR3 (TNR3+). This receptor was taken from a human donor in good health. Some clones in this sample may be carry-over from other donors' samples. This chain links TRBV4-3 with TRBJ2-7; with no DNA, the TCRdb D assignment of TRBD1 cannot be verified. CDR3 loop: CASSQGWDGPYEQYF.